This T cell receptor (beta chain) originates from a study of vaccination and CD4 T cells after COVID-19. The wider study: Those taking part got two shots of either the BNT162b2 or the mRNA-1273 vaccine.

CDR1 is LNHDA and CDR2 is SQIVND in the germline V gene (reference sequence). V was trimmed by 3 bases and J by 8 bases, leaving 5 bases between them. CDR3 length equals 12 residues. On this clonotype itself: Its antigen is as yet unknown.

CD4+ T cells that had been cultured provided DNA sequenced with the Oncomine TCR Beta short-read assay. One entry per CDR3 protein, called by TCRdb with MiXCR from the PCR reads. The table includes 15,000 to 20,000 distinct CDR3 sequences, 45% to 65% detected once. Treatment: approximately nine-day PBMC culture with coronavirus spike peptide pools or control peptides (ViraFEST assay). The gene calls are TRBV19 and TRBJ1-6; no definite D call. The sequenced sample consisted of CD4+ T cells from blood, cultured in vitro. The sequence was obtained from a human donor who had recovered from COVID-19. DNA for the CDR3: TGTGCCAGTAGTATGTTGGATTCACCCCTCCACTTT. Translating gives CASSMLDSPLHF.